This T cell receptor (beta chain) appears in the sequencing data of a study of blood T cells in healthy people across ages. Study outcomes and limitations: Higher diversity and more naive CD4+ cells were features of long-lived donors, compared to aged donors.

Turning to this clonotype: Its cognate antigen is unknown. Just one base apart from a much larger clone, this may be a read error.

The CDR3 is made up of 13 amino acids. Germline CDR1 reads SQVTM; CDR2 reads ANQGSEA. A second PCR, run for roughly 7 to 12 cycles, used a sample-barcoded 5' primer plus a J-beta primer mix. In TCRdb, the 5' RACE reads were re-called with MiXCR into one record per CDR3 protein. Of over 1.5 million distinct CDR3 sequences in the sample, around 50% are singletons; the top ten hold 2.1%. This chain connects TRBV29-1 to TRBJ2-4, with TRBD1 matching 10 bases. TRBJ2-7 explains the end of the DNA better; the J call may be wrong. Sample: blood. This TCR was sampled from a woman in her thirties or forties in good health. CDR3 region: CSARQGATDEQYF. The CDR3 bases are TGCAGCGCTCGACAGGGGGCTACCGACGAGCAGTACTTC.